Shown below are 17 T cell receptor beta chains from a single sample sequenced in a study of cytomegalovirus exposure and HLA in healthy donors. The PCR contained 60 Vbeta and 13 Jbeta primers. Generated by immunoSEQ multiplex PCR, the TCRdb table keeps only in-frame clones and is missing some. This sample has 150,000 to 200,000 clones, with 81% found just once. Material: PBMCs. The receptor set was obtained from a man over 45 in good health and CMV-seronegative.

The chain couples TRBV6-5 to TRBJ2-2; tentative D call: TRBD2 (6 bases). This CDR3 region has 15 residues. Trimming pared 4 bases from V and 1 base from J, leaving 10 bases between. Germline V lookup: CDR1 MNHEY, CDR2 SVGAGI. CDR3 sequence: CASSLVGGNTGELFF. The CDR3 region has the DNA TGTGCCAGCAGTTTAGTCGGGGGGAACACCGGGGAGCTGTTTTTT.

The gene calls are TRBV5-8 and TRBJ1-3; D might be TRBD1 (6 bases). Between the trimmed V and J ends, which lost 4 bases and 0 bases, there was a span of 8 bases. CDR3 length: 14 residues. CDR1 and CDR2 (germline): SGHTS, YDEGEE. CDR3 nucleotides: TGTGCCAGCAGCACGGACAGCTCTGGAAACACCATATATTTT. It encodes CASSTDSSGNTIYF.

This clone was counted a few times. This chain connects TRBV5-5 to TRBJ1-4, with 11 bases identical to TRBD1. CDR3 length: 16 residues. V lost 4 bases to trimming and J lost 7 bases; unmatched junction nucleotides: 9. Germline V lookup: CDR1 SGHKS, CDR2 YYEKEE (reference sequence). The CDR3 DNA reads TGTGCCAGCAGCGCCGCCGGGGGGACAGGGGGTGAAAAACTGTTTTTT. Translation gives CASSAAGGTGGEKLFF.

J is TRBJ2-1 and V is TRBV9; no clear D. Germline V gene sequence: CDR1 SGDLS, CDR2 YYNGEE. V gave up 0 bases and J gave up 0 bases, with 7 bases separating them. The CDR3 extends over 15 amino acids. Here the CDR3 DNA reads TGTGCCAGCAGCGTAGAAGCGAGCTCCTACAATGAGCAGTTCTTC. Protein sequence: CASSVEASSYNEQFF.

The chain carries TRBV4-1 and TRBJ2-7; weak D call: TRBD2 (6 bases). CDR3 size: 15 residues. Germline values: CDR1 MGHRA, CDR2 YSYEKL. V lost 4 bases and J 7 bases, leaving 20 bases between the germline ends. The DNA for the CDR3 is TGCGCCAGCAGCCTTCTGGCCGGCGCCGGGGGAGAGCAGTACTTC. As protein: CASSLLAGAGGEQYF.

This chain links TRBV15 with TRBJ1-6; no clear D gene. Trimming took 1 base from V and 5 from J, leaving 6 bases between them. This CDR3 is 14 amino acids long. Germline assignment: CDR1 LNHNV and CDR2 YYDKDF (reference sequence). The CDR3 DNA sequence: TGTGCCACCAGCAGAGTGACTGATAATTCACCCCTCCACTTT. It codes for CATSRVTDNSPLHF.

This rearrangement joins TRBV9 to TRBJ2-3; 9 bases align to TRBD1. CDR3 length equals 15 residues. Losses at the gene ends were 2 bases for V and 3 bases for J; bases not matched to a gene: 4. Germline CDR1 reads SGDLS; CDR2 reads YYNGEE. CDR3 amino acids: CASSVGQGKTDTQYF. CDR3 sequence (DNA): TGTGCCAGCAGCGTGGGACAGGGAAAGACAGATACGCAGTATTTT.

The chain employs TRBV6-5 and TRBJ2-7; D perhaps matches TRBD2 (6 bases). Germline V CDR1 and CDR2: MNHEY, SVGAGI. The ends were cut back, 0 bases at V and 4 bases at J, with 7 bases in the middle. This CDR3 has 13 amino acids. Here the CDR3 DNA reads TGTGCCAGCAGTTACTCGGCGGGATACGAGCAGTACTTC. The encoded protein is CASSYSAGYEQYF.

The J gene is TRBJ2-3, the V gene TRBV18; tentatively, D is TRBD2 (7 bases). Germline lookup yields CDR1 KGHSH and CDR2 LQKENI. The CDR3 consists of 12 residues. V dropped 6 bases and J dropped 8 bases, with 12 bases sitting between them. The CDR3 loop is CASSHREGTQYF. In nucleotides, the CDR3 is TGTGCCAGCTCCCACAGGGAGGGTACGCAGTATTTT.

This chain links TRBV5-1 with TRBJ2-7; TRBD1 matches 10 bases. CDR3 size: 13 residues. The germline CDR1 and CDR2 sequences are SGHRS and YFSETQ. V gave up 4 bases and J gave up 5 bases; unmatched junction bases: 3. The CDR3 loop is CASSRTGGHEQYF. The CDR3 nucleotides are TGCGCCAGCAGCAGGACAGGGGGGCACGAGCAGTACTTC.

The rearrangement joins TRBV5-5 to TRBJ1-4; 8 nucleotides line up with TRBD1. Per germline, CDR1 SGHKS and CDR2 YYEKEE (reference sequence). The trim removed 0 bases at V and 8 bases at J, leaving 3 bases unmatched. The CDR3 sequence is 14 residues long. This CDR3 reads CASSLGQGSEKLFF. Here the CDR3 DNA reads TGTGCCAGCAGCTTGGGACAGGGGTCAGAAAAACTGTTTTTT.

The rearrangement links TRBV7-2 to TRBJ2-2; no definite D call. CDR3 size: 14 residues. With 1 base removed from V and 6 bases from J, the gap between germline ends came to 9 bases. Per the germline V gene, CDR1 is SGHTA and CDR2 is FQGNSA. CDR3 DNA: TGTGCCAGCAGCTTAGTACCGGGTCCCGGGGAGCTGTTTTTT. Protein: CASSLVPGPGELFF.

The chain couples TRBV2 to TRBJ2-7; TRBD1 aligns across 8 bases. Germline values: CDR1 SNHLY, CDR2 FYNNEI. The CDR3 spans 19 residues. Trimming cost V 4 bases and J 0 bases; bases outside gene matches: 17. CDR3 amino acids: CASSVYMSMGQDLSYEQYF. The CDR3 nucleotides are TGTGCCAGCAGTGTGTATATGAGTATGGGACAGGACCTCTCCTACGAGCAGTACTTC. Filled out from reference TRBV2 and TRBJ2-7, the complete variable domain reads EPEVTQTPSHQVTQMGQEVILRCVPISNHLYFYWYRQILGQKVEFLVSFYNNEISEKSEIFDDQFSVERPDGSNFTLKIRSTKLEDSAMYFCASSVYMSMGQDLSYEQYFGPGTRLTVT.

DNA for the CDR3: TGTGCCAGCAGCTTCCTGGACAGGAACACTGAAGCTTTCTTT. This sequence encodes CASSFLDRNTEAFF. The V and J genes are TRBV7-9 and TRBJ1-1; D is possibly TRBD1 (6 bases). Trimming removed 3 bases at V and 1 base at J, with 9 bases between. This CDR3 has 14 amino acids. Germline CDR1 SEHNR, CDR2 FQNEAQ (reference sequence).

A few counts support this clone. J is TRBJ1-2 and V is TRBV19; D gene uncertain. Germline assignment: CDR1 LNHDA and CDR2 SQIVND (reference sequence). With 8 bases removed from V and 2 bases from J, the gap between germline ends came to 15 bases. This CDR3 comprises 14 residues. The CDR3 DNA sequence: TGTGCCAGTGGGCAGATACAGCCAAACTATGGCTACACCTTC. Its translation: CASGQIQPNYGYTF. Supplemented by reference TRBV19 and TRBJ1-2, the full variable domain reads DGGITQSPKYLFRKEGQNVTLSCEQNLNHDAMYWYRQDPGQGLRLIYYSQIVNDFQKGDIAEGYSVSREKKESFPLTVTSAQKNPTAFYLCASGQIQPNYGYTFGSGTRLTVV.

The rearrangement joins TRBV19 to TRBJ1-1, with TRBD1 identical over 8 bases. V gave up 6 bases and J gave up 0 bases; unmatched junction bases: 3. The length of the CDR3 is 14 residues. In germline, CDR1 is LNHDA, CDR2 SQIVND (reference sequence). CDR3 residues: CASRPGQVNTEAFF. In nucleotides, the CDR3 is TGTGCCAGTAGACCGGGACAGGTGAACACTGAAGCTTTCTTT. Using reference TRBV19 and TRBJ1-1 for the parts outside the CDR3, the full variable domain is DGGITQSPKYLFRKEGQNVTLSCEQNLNHDAMYWYRQDPGQGLRLIYYSQIVNDFQKGDIAEGYSVSREKKESFPLTVTSAQKNPTAFYLCASRPGQVNTEAFFGQGTRLTVV.

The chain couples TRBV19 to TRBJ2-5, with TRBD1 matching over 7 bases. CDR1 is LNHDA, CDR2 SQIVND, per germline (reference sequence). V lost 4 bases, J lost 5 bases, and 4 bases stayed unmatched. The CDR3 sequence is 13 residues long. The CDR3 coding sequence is TGTGCCAGTAGTACCGACAGGGAGGAGACCCAGTACTTC. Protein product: CASSTDREETQYF.